The 32 T cell receptor beta chains in this list originate from one sample, sequenced in a study of T cell responses to AZD1222 COVID-19 vaccine. The protocol was immunoSEQ multiplex PCR, while the TCRdb copy is restricted to in-frame clones and leaves out a portion. The table shows about 110,000 clones, with about 94% occurring only once. Sample: peripheral blood, taken 28 days after the second AZD1222 dose. These TCRs come from an adult who received the AZD1222 COVID-19 vaccine.

The chain employs TRBV7-9 and TRBJ2-1; TRBD2 agrees at 12 bases. Trimming cost V 8 bases and J 5 bases; bases outside gene matches: 10. Germline loops: CDR1 SEHNR, CDR2 FQNEAQ (reference sequence). There are 16 residues in the CDR3. CDR3 sequence reads: CASGWPSGGDHNEQFF. The CDR3 DNA sequence: TGTGCCAGCGGCTGGCCTAGCGGGGGGGACCACAATGAGCAGTTCTTC. The whole variable domain, filled in from reference TRBV7-9 and TRBJ2-1, reads DTGVSQNPRHKITKRGQNVTFRCDPISEHNRLYWYRQTLGQGPEFLTYFQNEAQLEKSRLLSDRFSAERPKGSFSTLEIQRTEQGDSAMYLCASGWPSGGDHNEQFFGPGTRLTVL.

Of note for this clone: Without the conserved terminal phenylalanine or tryptophan, this CDR3 likely stems from a read error. The limits of the CDR3 on the DNA are not certain, so only TCRdb's listed CDR3 is given. The CDR3 here is CASSLPFGL. The chain recombines TRBV11-2 with TRBJ2-7; TRBD1 is taken as the D call from the table, unchecked against the DNA. Counting both end residues, the CDR3 totals 9 amino acids. Germline V CDR1 and CDR2: SGHAT, FQNNGV.

V usage is TRBV7-6 and J usage is TRBJ1-1; 7 nucleotides agree with TRBD1. Per the germline V gene, CDR1 is SGHVS and CDR2 is FNYEAQ. V shed 7 bases, J shed 4 bases, and the junction held 15 bases outside the gene matches. There are 16 residues in the CDR3. DNA of the CDR3: TGTGCCAGCATCCCAGTCAGTCCAGGGGGGATCACTGAAGCTTTCTTT. This encodes CASIPVSPGGITEAFF.

This sequence joins TRBV13 and TRBJ1-1, with D possibly matching TRBD1 (6 bases). The ends were cut back, 4 bases at V and 0 bases at J, with 12 bases in the middle. CDR3 size: 15 residues. Germline V gene data show CDR1 as PRHDT and CDR2 as FYEKMQ (reference sequence). DNA for the CDR3: TGTGCCAGCAGCTCACCCCAGGGGTTGAACACTGAAGCTTTCTTT. Translated: CASSSPQGLNTEAFF.

The gene calls are TRBV21-1 and TRBJ1-3. TRBV21-1 is assigned pseudogene status. This CDR3 has 16 amino acids. The CDR3 nucleotides read TGTGCCGGGTGGGGAGTACAGGCCTGCTCTGGAAACACCATATATTTT. Its protein product is CAGWGVQACSGNTIYF.

The chain links TRBV5-4 to TRBJ1-2; D is uncertain. V lost 4 bases and J 7 bases, leaving 23 bases between the germline ends. Germline V gene sequence: CDR1 SGHNT, CDR2 YYREEE (reference sequence). The CDR3 length is 16 residues. CDR3 sequence reads: CASSRLERPTKGGYTF. The CDR3 DNA reads TGTGCCAGCAGCAGGTTGGAACGGCCAACGAAGGGTGGCTACACCTTC.

The rearrangement links TRBV28 to TRBJ1-5; perhaps TRBD1 as D (5 bases). In germline, CDR1 is MDHEN, CDR2 SYDVKM. This CDR3 comprises 22 residues. V shed 2 bases and J shed 0 bases, with 29 bases lying between them. CDR3 sequence: CASSLQRRTYSPAPDSNQPQHF. CDR3 coding DNA: TGTGCCAGCAGTTTACAACGCCGGACATATTCGCCAGCACCCGATAGCAATCAGCCCCAGCATTTT.

J is TRBJ1-5 and V is TRBV19; possible D gene TRBD1, 6 bases. In germline, CDR1 is LNHDA, CDR2 SQIVND (reference sequence). V was shortened by 4 bases and J by 4 bases, with 11 bases between the two germline ends. The CDR3 contains 14 residues. CDR3: CASSTSTGNQPQHF. The DNA of the CDR3 is TGTGCCAGTAGTACCTCGACAGGAAATCAGCCCCAGCATTTT. The entire variable domain, with the rest obtained from reference TRBV19 and TRBJ1-5, is as follows: DGGITQSPKYLFRKEGQNVTLSCEQNLNHDAMYWYRQDPGQGLRLIYYSQIVNDFQKGDIAEGYSVSREKKESFPLTVTSAQKNPTAFYLCASSTSTGNQPQHFGDGTRLSIL.

The V and J genes are TRBV10-2 and TRBJ1-1, with 12 nucleotides matching TRBD1. CDR1 WSHSY and CDR2 SAAADI come from the germline V gene. This CDR3 comprises 15 residues. V trimming: 8 bases; J trimming: 7 bases; junction bases outside the gene matches: 11. As DNA, the CDR3 is TGCGCCAGCTCCTGGGACAGGGGGCGAGTAGGTGAAGCTTTCTTT. It yields the protein CASSWDRGRVGEAFF.

This chain uses TRBV27 with TRBJ2-5; 10 positions agree with TRBD2. The CDR3 is 16 residues long. Per germline, CDR1 MNHEY and CDR2 SMNVEV (reference sequence). After removal of 4 bases from V and 1 base from J, the junction contained 6 bases not matched to a gene. Here the CDR3 DNA reads TGTGCCAGCAGTTACGAGGTAGCGGGGGGCCAAGAGACCCAGTACTTC. Its protein product is CASSYEVAGGQETQYF.

This chain uses TRBV2 with TRBJ1-1; D may be TRBD1 (5 bases). Per the germline V gene, CDR1 is SNHLY and CDR2 is FYNNEI. This CDR3 has 15 amino acids. V gave up 4 bases and J gave up 1 base, with 13 bases separating them. This CDR3 reads CASSVTDTQNTEAFF. The DNA for the CDR3 is TGTGCCAGCAGTGTTACGGACACCCAGAACACTGAAGCTTTCTTT.

The chain carries TRBV7-8 and TRBJ1-4; D possibly corresponds to TRBD1 (5 bases). Germline V gene sequence: CDR1 SGHVS, CDR2 FQNEAQ. The V end was cut by 8 bases, the J end by 8 bases, with 24 bases between. The CDR3 spans 16 residues. Here the CDR3 DNA reads TGTGCCAGCTCGTTTAGCCCACAAGGGGAAGGGGAAAAACTGTTTTTT. Encoded protein: CASSFSPQGEGEKLFF.

The chain joins TRBV19 to TRBJ1-2; 9 positions match TRBD1. The CDR3 loop spans 15 amino acids. Per germline, CDR1 LNHDA and CDR2 SQIVND (reference sequence). Trimming removed 3 bases from V and 1 base from J; junction bases left unmatched: 3. CDR3 coding DNA: TGTGCCAGTAGTATGGGACAGGGTAATAACTATGGCTACACCTTC. This gives the protein CASSMGQGNNYGYTF.

V is TRBV27 and J is TRBJ2-7; D may be TRBD1 (6 bases). V lost 5 bases to trimming and J lost 2 bases, with 10 bases between them. CDR3 length: 13 amino acids. The germline gives CDR1 MNHEY, CDR2 SMNVEV (reference sequence). CDR3 DNA sequence: TGTGCCAGCAGTAGGACAGACGCCTACGAGCAGTACTTC. Its translation: CASSRTDAYEQYF.

This clone has a single count. This chain joins TRBV14 and TRBJ1-1; D gene unclear. This CDR3 spans 15 amino acids. V dropped 0 bases and J dropped 0 bases, with 8 bases sitting between them. Germline V gene data show CDR1 as SGHDN and CDR2 as FVKESK. The CDR3 sequence: CASSQDPVVNTEAFF. The CDR3 region has the DNA TGTGCCAGCAGCCAAGATCCGGTCGTGAACACTGAAGCTTTCTTT.

The chain couples TRBV29-1 to TRBJ2-4; D gene uncertain. The CDR3 runs to 14 residues. The germline CDR1 and CDR2 sequences are SQVTM and ANQGSEA. The ends were cut back, 5 bases at V and 0 bases at J, with 11 bases in the middle. The CDR3 reads CSVSPSVAKNIQYF. CDR3 bases: TGCAGCGTTTCCCCCTCGGTAGCCAAAAACATTCAGTACTTC.

The chain employs TRBV3-1 (or the pseudogene TRBV3-2) and TRBJ1-2, with 8 nucleotides matching TRBD1. This CDR3 region has 14 residues. CDR1 and CDR2 from the germline V gene are LGHDT and YNNKEL (reference sequence). With 4 bases clipped from V and 2 bases from J, the junction kept 3 bases outside the gene matches. CDR3 coding DNA: TGTGCCAGCAGCCCGTGGACAGGGAACTATGGCTACACCTTC. Its protein is CASSPWTGNYGYTF.

The chain carries TRBV7-9 and TRBJ2-7; 9 bases align to TRBD2. The CDR3 is made up of 16 amino acids. Trimming cost V 1 base and J 4 bases; bases outside gene matches: 8. CDR1 and CDR2 (germline): SEHNR, FQNEAQ (reference sequence). CDR3 residues: CASSLGTSGRLYEQYF. The CDR3, as DNA: TGTGCCAGCAGCTTAGGGACCAGCGGGAGGCTATACGAGCAGTACTTC.

V gene TRBV30 combines with J gene TRBJ1-2, with TRBD1 as a possible D gene (6 bases). The CDR3 has 13 residues. V lost 3 bases and J 7 bases, leaving 15 bases between the germline ends. Per germline, CDR1 GTSNPN and CDR2 SVGIG (reference sequence). The CDR3 region is CAWSSQGISGYTF. The CDR3 nucleotides are TGTGCCTGGAGCTCACAGGGTATTAGTGGCTACACCTTC. Complete variable domain (other parts from reference TRBV30 and TRBJ1-2): SQTIHQWPATLVQPVGSPLSLECTVEGTSNPNLYWYRQAAGRGLQLLFYSVGIGQISSEVPQNLSASRPQDRQFILSSKKLLLSDSGFYLCAWSSQGISGYTFGSGTRLTVV.

This sequence joins TRBV7-9 and TRBJ2-1, with D unclear. The CDR3 spans 15 residues. Germline lookup yields CDR1 SEHNR and CDR2 FQNEAQ (reference sequence). Trimming pared 1 base from V and 4 bases from J, leaving 11 bases between. The CDR3 is CASSLGTYEYNEQFF. In DNA form, the CDR3 reads TGTGCCAGCAGCTTAGGTACCTACGAGTACAATGAGCAGTTCTTC.

In this sample, this clone turned up once. V is TRBV4-1 and J is TRBJ2-5; either TRBD1 or TRBD2 may fit D (5 bases each). The V and J ends lost 1 base and 4 bases respectively, with 22 bases between them. The germline V gene has CDR1 MGHRA and CDR2 YSYEKL. The CDR3 contains 18 residues. As DNA, the CDR3 is TGCGCCAGCAGCCAAGTGGTAACCGCTAGGGACCCGGCAGAGACCCAGTACTTC. Residues: CASSQVVTARDPAETQYF.

The rearrangement links TRBV9 to TRBJ2-2; 7 bases are a match to TRBD2. Germline values: CDR1 SGDLS, CDR2 YYNGEE. The ends lost 1 base at V and 2 bases at J; junction bases unmatched: 2. This CDR3 is built from 15 residues. The CDR3 sequence: CASSVLADNTGELFF. The CDR3 DNA follows: TGTGCCAGCAGCGTACTAGCGGATAACACCGGGGAGCTGTTTTTT.

The CDR3 loop is CASSQEARTRGYTF. For the CDR3, the DNA is TGTGCCAGTAGCCAAGAGGCCAGGACCAGGGGCTACACCTTC. This chain joins TRBV19 and TRBJ1-2; D gene uncertain. Looked up from germline, CDR1 is LNHDA and CDR2 is SQIVND (reference sequence). The CDR3 is 14 residues long. V lost 6 bases to trimming and J lost 8 bases, with 19 bases between them.

The V and J genes are TRBV25-1 and TRBJ1-2; D ambiguous. This CDR3 is built from 13 residues. Trimming pared 2 bases from V and 2 bases from J, leaving 6 bases between. Germline values: CDR1 MGHDK, CDR2 SYGVNS. The CDR3 loop is CASSEGLNYGYTF. DNA of the CDR3: TGTGCCAGCAGTGAAGGTTTAAACTATGGCTACACCTTC.

The CDR3 bases are TGTGCCAGCTCACTACGTGGGGGACAGGGGGGCAATCAGCCCCAGCATTTT. Translating it yields CASSLRGGQGGNQPQHF. This chain connects TRBV18 to TRBJ1-5; 11 bases fit TRBD1. Per germline, CDR1 KGHSH and CDR2 LQKENI. There are 17 residues in the CDR3. Germline trimming cut 4 bases from V and 2 bases from J; bases unmatched to any gene: 7.

The chain joins TRBV7-9 to TRBJ1-5; 9 nucleotides line up with TRBD1. The CDR3 runs 15 residues. Germline V gene data show CDR1 as SEHNR and CDR2 as FQNEAQ (reference sequence). After removal of 5 bases from V and 5 bases from J, the junction contained 7 bases not matched to a gene. The CDR3 is CASSENRGRDQPQHF. DNA for the CDR3: TGTGCCAGCAGCGAAAACAGGGGGCGGGATCAGCCCCAGCATTTT.

V usage is TRBV3-1 (or the pseudogene TRBV3-2) and J usage is TRBJ1-2; 10 bases agree with TRBD1. Trimming took 1 base from V and 6 from J; bases not matched to a gene: 8. CDR3 length equals 16 residues. Germline loops: CDR1 LGHDT, CDR2 YNNKEL (reference sequence). CDR3 coding DNA: TGTGCCAGCAGCCAAGTAGTTTCCGGACAGGGGGATGGCTACACCTTC. Translated: CASSQVVSGQGDGYTF.

The rearrangement links TRBV27 to TRBJ2-7, with D tentatively TRBD2 (5 bases). The ends were cut back, 6 bases at V and 6 bases at J, with 12 bases in the middle. The CDR3 is made up of 12 amino acids. Germline-derived CDR1 and CDR2 are MNHEY and SMNVEV (reference sequence). The chain's CDR3 is CASSRTVTEQYF. CDR3 DNA sequence: TGTGCCAGCAGCCGGACTGTTACCGAGCAGTACTTC.

In its sample, this clone was seen once. The chain links TRBV6-5 to TRBJ1-5; D is undetermined. Germline assignment: CDR1 MNHEY and CDR2 SVGAGI. V lost 2 bases to trimming and J lost 7 bases, with 12 bases between them. This CDR3 is 14 amino acids long. The CDR3 region is CASSYTRTEQPQHF. The CDR3 DNA reads TGTGCCAGCAGTTACACCCGGACGGAGCAGCCCCAGCATTTT.

In nucleotides, the CDR3 is TGTGCCAGCAGTAGAGGCCAGGGTGGTAACTATGGCTACACCTTC. Amino acids: CASSRGQGGNYGYTF. This chain links TRBV25-1 with TRBJ1-2; maybe TRBD1 (5 bases). Deletions cut 5 bases from V and 1 base from J, with 14 bases between. Per germline, CDR1 MGHDK and CDR2 SYGVNS. The CDR3 runs 15 residues.

To note about this clone: Other nucleotide sequences from this sample produce the same CDR3. The rearrangement uses TRBV3-1 (or the pseudogene TRBV3-2) and TRBJ1-5; D not certain. Germline values: CDR1 LGHDT, CDR2 YNNKEL (reference sequence). There are 12 residues in the CDR3. Trimming removed 1 base from V and 4 bases from J, with 2 bases in between. CDR3 sequence (DNA): TGTGCCAGCAGCCAAGGAAATCAGCCCCAGCATTTT. Translated, it gives CASSQGNQPQHF.

The chain couples TRBV4-1 to TRBJ1-3; 9 positions match TRBD1. V trimming: 1 base; J trimming: 8 bases; junction bases outside the gene matches: 6. Germline V gene sequence: CDR1 MGHRA, CDR2 YSYEKL. The CDR3 length is 15 residues. The CDR3: CASSQGDRERDTIYF. CDR3 DNA: TGCGCCAGCAGCCAAGGGGACAGGGAGCGGGACACCATATATTTT.